The present entry profiles one TCR beta chain with its context. The CDR3 spans 15 residues. The V and J ends lost 1 base and 8 bases respectively, with 17 bases between them. CDR1 is MDHEN, CDR2 SYDVKM, per germline. The source of the sample is a study of CD4 T cells in relation to SARS-CoV-2 and coronaviruses. The repertoire was sequenced with immunoSEQ multiplex PCR; TCRdb's copy has only in-frame clones and lacks some. The repertoire consists of roughly 57,000 clones, with 80% to 90% occurring once and the leading ten covering about 1.4%. Before the COVID-19 pandemic, during about 2011-2019, CD4+ T cells were taken from unexposed donors.

The sequencing sample was made of memory CD4+ T cells from PBMCs. This receptor was obtained from a human donor in good health. This chain joins TRBV28 and TRBJ1-2; no definite D call. This chain's CDR3 is CASSLYVGSIGGYTF. The CDR3 coding sequence is TGTGCCAGCAGTTTATACGTTGGAAGTATAGGGGGCTACACCTTC.